This T cell receptor (beta chain) was recovered during a study of OX40 agonist ivuxolimab in advanced cancers. Method: immunoSEQ multiplex PCR; TCRdb's copy keeps in-frame clones and lacks some. The sample comprises under 95,000 clones, more than 80% of which are singletons, and roughly 2.7% rests with the top ten. The sequenced sample was CD4+ or CD8+ T cells sorted from blood, obtained in a trial of the OX40 agonist ivuxolimab. The TCR sequence derives from an adult with an advanced solid tumor such as melanoma, head and neck, liver or kidney cancer.

CDR3 in amino acids: CASSYSGRESNYGYTF. The CDR3 nucleotides are TGTGCCAGCAGTTACTCCGGACGGGAATCTAACTATGGCTACACCTTC. This rearrangement joins TRBV6-6 to TRBJ1-2; D call uncertain. The V gene lost 0 bases and the J gene lost 0 bases, with 11 bases spanning the gap. Germline V gene data show CDR1 as MNHNY and CDR2 as SVGAGI (reference sequence). This CDR3 contains 16 residues.